These T cell receptor beta chains were read from a single sample in a study of radiation and T cells in renal cell carcinoma. The protocol was immunoSEQ multiplex PCR, while the TCRdb copy is restricted to in-frame clones and leaves out a portion. The repertoire holds about 100,000 clones, with 80% to 90% as singletons. Sequencing used blood, obtained from a patient whose treatment included radiotherapy and nephrectomy. These receptors came from a man aged 55-75 years with renal cell carcinoma. Each CDR3 is given with its conserved first and last residue. Each record gives: J gene, clone size, D gene, V gene, CDR3 length, CDR3 protein, CDR3 DNA. A D gene is named only where the DNA matches it firmly. Some rows have no size entry. The others give once, few or many, or a class for an expanded clone.

j_gene: TRBJ2-5
abundance: NA
d_gene: TRBD2
v_gene: TRBV28
len: 13
CDR3aa: CASSIIAGETQYF
CDR3nt: TGTGCCAGCAGTATTATAGCGGGAGAGACCCAGTACTTC

j_gene: TRBJ2-4
abundance: NA
d_gene: TRBD2
v_gene: TRBV6-1
len: 19
CDR3aa: CASSEEFPWTPSGRNIQYF
CDR3nt: TGTGCCAGCAGTGAAGAATTCCCCTGGACGCCTAGCGGGAGAAACATTCAGTACTTC

j_gene: TRBJ1-6
abundance: NA
d_gene: NA
v_gene: TRBV6-6
len: 15
CDR3aa: CASSRPFSGEEPLHF
CDR3nt: TGTGCCAGCAGTCGCCCTTTTTCAGGGGAGGAACCCCTCCACTTT

j_gene: TRBJ1-3
abundance: NA
d_gene: NA
v_gene: TRBV7-7
len: 20
CDR3aa: CASSLRPPTSGTSLSNTIYF
CDR3nt: TGTGCCAGCAGCTTAAGGCCCCCGACGAGCGGTACCAGCCTTTCAAACACCATATATTTT

j_gene: TRBJ2-7
abundance: NA
d_gene: NA
v_gene: TRBV25-1
len: 13
CDR3aa: CASSEYSVGEQYF
CDR3nt: TGTGCCAGCAGTGAATATAGCGTGGGAGAGCAGTACTTC

j_gene: TRBJ1-4
abundance: NA
d_gene: NA
v_gene: TRBV29-1
len: 13
CDR3aa: CSVASSTNEKLFF
CDR3nt: TGCAGCGTTGCGTCCTCAACTAATGAAAAACTGTTTTTT

j_gene: TRBJ2-7
abundance: NA
d_gene: TRBD2
v_gene: TRBV28
len: 14
CDR3aa: CASSQGLAGNEQYF
CDR3nt: TGTGCCAGCAGTCAGGGACTAGCGGGTAACGAGCAGTACTTC

j_gene: TRBJ2-1
abundance: NA
d_gene: TRBD1
v_gene: TRBV9
len: 15
CDR3aa: CASSTGQGGGNEQFF
CDR3nt: TGTGCCAGCAGCACAGGACAGGGCGGTGGAAATGAGCAGTTCTTC

j_gene: TRBJ1-5
abundance: once
d_gene: TRBD1
v_gene: TRBV7-8
len: 15
CDR3aa: CASSWDSGGYQPQHF
CDR3nt: TGTGCCAGCAGCTGGGATTCAGGGGGGTATCAGCCCCAGCATTTT

j_gene: TRBJ1-5
abundance: NA
d_gene: NA
v_gene: TRBV30
len: 8
CDR3aa: CAPGYRHF
CDR3nt: TGTGCCCCAGGGTACCGGCATTTT

j_gene: TRBJ2-2
abundance: NA
d_gene: TRBD1
v_gene: TRBV10-3
len: 13
CDR3aa: CANRQGASGELFF
CDR3nt: TGTGCCAATCGACAGGGGGCTTCCGGGGAGCTGTTTTTT

j_gene: TRBJ2-2
abundance: NA
d_gene: NA
v_gene: TRBV18
len: 14
CDR3aa: CASSPTGNTGELFF
CDR3nt: TGTGCCAGCTCACCAACGGGGAACACCGGGGAGCTGTTTTTT

j_gene: TRBJ2-7
abundance: NA
d_gene: NA
v_gene: TRBV2
len: 11
CDR3aa: CASSSSYEQYF
CDR3nt: TGTGCCAGCAGTTCTTCTTACGAGCAGTACTTC

j_gene: TRBJ2-3
abundance: NA
d_gene: NA
v_gene: TRBV19
len: 17
CDR3aa: CASSLGTPQGTKDTQYF
CDR3nt: TGTGCCAGTAGTTTGGGAACGCCACAGGGGACTAAAGATACGCAGTATTTT

j_gene: TRBJ2-2
abundance: NA
d_gene: TRBD1
v_gene: TRBV7-8
len: 17
CDR3aa: CASSFPGTGPNTGELFF
CDR3nt: TGTGCCAGCAGCTTCCCGGGGACAGGGCCAAACACCGGGGAGCTGTTTTTT

j_gene: TRBJ1-4
abundance: NA
d_gene: NA
v_gene: TRBV7-9
len: 15
CDR3aa: CASRPPWGLDEKLFF
CDR3nt: TGTGCCAGCAGACCTCCCTGGGGGTTAGATGAAAAACTGTTTTTT

j_gene: TRBJ2-2
abundance: NA
d_gene: NA
v_gene: TRBV7-3
len: 16
CDR3aa: CASSFGSLANTGELFF
CDR3nt: TGTGCCAGCAGCTTCGGGAGCCTCGCGAACACCGGGGAGCTGTTTTTT

j_gene: TRBJ2-1
abundance: NA
d_gene: TRBD2
v_gene: TRBV28
len: 15
CDR3aa: CATSRPPGLAGEQFF
CDR3nt: TGTGCCACCTCCAGACCCCCGGGACTAGCGGGAGAGCAGTTCTTC

j_gene: TRBJ2-7
abundance: NA
d_gene: NA
v_gene: TRBV6-5
len: 13
CDR3aa: CASRGIAVSEQYF
CDR3nt: TGTGCCAGCAGGGGGATAGCAGTTAGCGAGCAGTACTTC

j_gene: TRBJ2-5
abundance: NA
d_gene: TRBD1
v_gene: TRBV15
len: 15
CDR3aa: CATSKDRGYQETQYF
CDR3nt: TGTGCCACCAGCAAAGACAGGGGGTACCAAGAGACCCAGTACTTC

j_gene: TRBJ2-3
abundance: NA
d_gene: TRBD2
v_gene: TRBV19
len: 14
CDR3aa: CASNPLAGSDTQYF
CDR3nt: TGTGCCAGTAACCCACTAGCGGGTTCAGATACGCAGTATTTT

j_gene: TRBJ2-5
abundance: NA
d_gene: TRBD1
v_gene: TRBV28
len: 14
CDR3aa: CASSLLGQQETQYF
CDR3nt: TGTGCCAGCAGTTTGTTGGGACAGCAAGAGACCCAGTACTTC

j_gene: TRBJ2-6
abundance: NA
d_gene: NA
v_gene: TRBV15
len: 16
CDR3aa: CATSRPEASGANVLTF
CDR3nt: TGTGCCACCAGCCGTCCGGAGGCGTCTGGGGCCAACGTCCTGACTTTC

j_gene: TRBJ2-2
abundance: few
d_gene: NA
v_gene: TRBV19
len: 14
CDR3aa: CASSIGQNTGELFF
CDR3nt: TGTGCCAGTAGTATCGGACAGAACACCGGGGAGCTGTTTTTT

j_gene: TRBJ2-7
abundance: NA
d_gene: NA
v_gene: TRBV11-2
len: 14
CDR3aa: CASSFSRTFYEQYF
CDR3nt: TGTGCCAGCAGCTTTTCCCGGACTTTCTACGAGCAGTACTTC

j_gene: TRBJ1-2
abundance: NA
d_gene: TRBD1
v_gene: TRBV18
len: 13
CDR3aa: CASSSDRVYGYTF
CDR3nt: TGTGCCAGCTCGTCGGACAGGGTCTATGGCTACACCTTC

j_gene: TRBJ2-7
abundance: NA
d_gene: NA
v_gene: TRBV28
len: 14
CDR3aa: CASSFQGGTREQYF
CDR3nt: TGTGCCAGCAGTTTCCAGGGGGGGACTCGGGAGCAGTACTTC

j_gene: TRBJ2-7
abundance: NA
d_gene: TRBD1
v_gene: TRBV5-1
len: 16
CDR3aa: CASSPQTGAISYEQYF
CDR3nt: TGCGCCAGCAGCCCCCAGACAGGGGCGATCTCCTACGAGCAGTACTTC

j_gene: TRBJ1-4
abundance: NA
d_gene: NA
v_gene: TRBV19
len: 15
CDR3aa: CASSIAGDTNEKLFF
CDR3nt: TGTGCCAGTAGTATAGCAGGGGATACTAATGAAAAACTGTTTTTT

j_gene: TRBJ1-3
abundance: NA
d_gene: NA
v_gene: TRBV19
len: 15
CDR3aa: CASSIMGWRGNTIYF
CDR3nt: TGTGCCAGTAGTATAATGGGTTGGAGGGGAAACACCATATATTTT

j_gene: TRBJ2-3
abundance: once
d_gene: NA
v_gene: TRBV21-1
len: 15
CDR3aa: CASSRSGVDTDTQYF
CDR3nt: TGTGCCAGCAGCCGTAGCGGAGTAGACACAGATACGCAGTATTTT

j_gene: TRBJ2-5
abundance: NA
d_gene: NA
v_gene: TRBV21-1
len: 14
CDR3aa: CASSVRGTKETQYF
CDR3nt: TGTGCCAGCAGCGTCCGGGGGACCAAAGAGACCCAGTACTTC

j_gene: TRBJ2-3
abundance: NA
d_gene: TRBD2
v_gene: TRBV4-2
len: 15
CDR3aa: CASSPWGGSTDTQYF
CDR3nt: TGTGCCAGCAGCCCCTGGGGGGGAAGCACAGATACGCAGTATTTT

j_gene: TRBJ2-5
abundance: NA
d_gene: TRBD1
v_gene: TRBV27
len: 16
CDR3aa: CASSSRRTGKQETQYF
CDR3nt: TGTGCCAGCAGTTCCCGCCGGACAGGAAAACAGGAGACCCAGTACTTC

j_gene: TRBJ2-2
abundance: once
d_gene: TRBD1
v_gene: TRBV18
len: 16
CDR3aa: CASSTWDRGDTGELFF
CDR3nt: TGTGCCAGCTCGACTTGGGACAGGGGTGACACCGGGGAGCTGTTTTTT

j_gene: TRBJ1-3
abundance: NA
d_gene: NA
v_gene: TRBV28
len: 13
CDR3aa: CASSPVSGNTIYF
CDR3nt: TGTGCCAGCAGCCCCGTGTCTGGAAACACCATATATTTT

j_gene: TRBJ2-7
abundance: NA
d_gene: TRBD1
v_gene: TRBV18
len: 14
CDR3aa: CASSPGQGDYEQYF
CDR3nt: TGTGCCAGCTCACCGGGACAGGGGGATTACGAGCAGTACTTC

j_gene: TRBJ1-5
abundance: NA
d_gene: NA
v_gene: TRBV6-1
len: 16
CDR3aa: CASSDNPGATNQPQHF
CDR3nt: TGTGCCAGCAGTGATAACCCAGGGGCTACCAATCAGCCCCAGCATTTT

j_gene: TRBJ2-7
abundance: once
d_gene: NA
v_gene: TRBV7-8
len: 19
CDR3aa: CASSFGAGQLGVGSYEQYF
CDR3nt: TGTGCCAGCAGCTTTGGGGCCGGACAGTTGGGCGTTGGGTCCTACGAGCAGTACTTC

j_gene: TRBJ1-1
abundance: NA
d_gene: TRBD1
v_gene: TRBV4-3
len: 12
CDR3aa: CASSQERGPAFF
CDR3nt: TGCGCCAGCAGCCAAGAGAGGGGGCCTGCTTTCTTT

j_gene: TRBJ2-7
abundance: NA
d_gene: NA
v_gene: TRBV5-6
len: 14
CDR3aa: CASSPGGAPYEQYF
CDR3nt: TGTGCCAGCAGCCCCGGCGGGGCGCCTTACGAGCAGTACTTC

j_gene: TRBJ1-1
abundance: NA
d_gene: TRBD1
v_gene: TRBV29-1
len: 13
CDR3aa: CSVPGQMNTEAFF
CDR3nt: TGCAGCGTGCCGGGACAGATGAACACTGAAGCTTTCTTT

j_gene: TRBJ2-3
abundance: NA
d_gene: TRBD1
v_gene: TRBV4-1
len: 17
CDR3aa: CASSQDGGDRGLDTQYF
CDR3nt: TGCGCCAGCAGCCAAGATGGTGGGGACAGGGGGCTTGATACGCAGTATTTT

j_gene: TRBJ1-2
abundance: NA
d_gene: TRBD1
v_gene: TRBV28
len: 15
CDR3aa: CASSGGSQGNYGYTF
CDR3nt: TGTGCCAGCAGTGGAGGATCACAGGGGAACTATGGCTACACCTTC

j_gene: TRBJ2-5
abundance: once
d_gene: NA
v_gene: TRBV6-1
len: 13
CDR3aa: CASKVWGQETQYF
CDR3nt: TGTGCCAGCAAGGTCTGGGGCCAAGAGACCCAGTACTTC

j_gene: TRBJ2-5
abundance: NA
d_gene: NA
v_gene: TRBV25-1
len: 13
CDR3aa: CASSQGNQETQYF
CDR3nt: TGTGCCAGCAGTCAGGGGAACCAAGAGACCCAGTACTTC